This note documents a single TCR beta chain sequence. The antigen remains undetermined. Germline V gives CDR1 SGHDT, CDR2 YYEEEE. V gave up 2 bases and J gave up 9 bases; unmatched junction bases: 9. The CDR3 covers 15 residues. The TCR cDNA carried a universal primer site and UMIs from 5'RACE template switching. TCRdb used MiXCR to reprocess the 5' RACE reads, holding one entry per CDR3 protein. The data hold around 320,000 distinct CDR3 sequences, with roughly 10% observed a single time. This entry comes from a study of T cells after yellow fever vaccination. The study's findings and limits: Weaker, the secondary response had a peak occurring faster, on day 5 versus 15.

The source material was CD4+ T cells sorted from PBMCs, sampled 45 days after the yellow fever booster vaccination. The rearrangement joins TRBV5-6 to TRBJ2-1; 9 bases align to TRBD1. The sequence came from a young man who received the YFV17D yellow fever vaccine. CDR3 nucleotide sequence: TGTGCCAGCAGCTTCCCCGGGACAGGGCTTAGTGAGCAGTTCTTC. Its translation: CASSFPGTGLSEQFF.